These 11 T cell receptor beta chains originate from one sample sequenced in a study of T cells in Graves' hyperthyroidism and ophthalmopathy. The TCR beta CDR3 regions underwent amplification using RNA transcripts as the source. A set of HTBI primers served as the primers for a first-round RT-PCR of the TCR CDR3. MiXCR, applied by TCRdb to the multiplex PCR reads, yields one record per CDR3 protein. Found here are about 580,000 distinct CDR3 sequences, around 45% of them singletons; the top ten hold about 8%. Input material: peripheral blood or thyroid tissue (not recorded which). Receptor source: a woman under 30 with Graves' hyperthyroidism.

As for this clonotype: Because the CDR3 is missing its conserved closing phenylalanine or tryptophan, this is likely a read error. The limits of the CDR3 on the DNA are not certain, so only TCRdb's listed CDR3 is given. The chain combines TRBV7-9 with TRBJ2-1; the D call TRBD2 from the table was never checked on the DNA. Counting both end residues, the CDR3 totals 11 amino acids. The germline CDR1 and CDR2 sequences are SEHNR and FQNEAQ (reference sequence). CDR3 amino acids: CASSFLAGGFL.

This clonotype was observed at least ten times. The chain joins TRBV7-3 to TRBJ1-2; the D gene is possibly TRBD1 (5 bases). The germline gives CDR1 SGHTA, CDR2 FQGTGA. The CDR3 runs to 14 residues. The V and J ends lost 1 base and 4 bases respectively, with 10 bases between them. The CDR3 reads CASSLIVRVYGYTF. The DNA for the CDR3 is TGTGCCAGCAGCTTAATCGTCAGGGTCTATGGCTACACCTTC.

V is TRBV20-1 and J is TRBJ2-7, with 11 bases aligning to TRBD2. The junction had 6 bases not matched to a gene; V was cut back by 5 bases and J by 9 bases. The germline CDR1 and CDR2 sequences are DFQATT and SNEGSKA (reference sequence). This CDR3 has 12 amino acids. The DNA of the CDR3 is TGCAGTGCTTCCGGGACTAGCGGTTGGCAGTACTTC. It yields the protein CSASGTSGWQYF.

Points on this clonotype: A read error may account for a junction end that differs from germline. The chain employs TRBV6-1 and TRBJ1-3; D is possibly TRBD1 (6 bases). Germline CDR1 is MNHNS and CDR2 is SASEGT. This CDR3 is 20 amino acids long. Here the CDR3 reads CASKPLQDSNLKLSGNTIYF. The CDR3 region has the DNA TGCGCCAGCAAGCCCTTGCAGGACAGTAACCTTAAGCTCTCTGGAAACACCATATATTTT.

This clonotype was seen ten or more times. This CDR3 reads CASSYHRDRGTEAFF. CDR3 coding DNA: TGTGCCAGCAGTTACCATAGGGACAGGGGCACTGAAGCTTTCTTT. This chain connects TRBV6-6 to TRBJ1-1, with TRBD1 matching over 10 bases. This CDR3 region has 15 residues. V lost 2 bases, J lost 4 bases, and 4 bases stayed unmatched. Germline assignment: CDR1 MNHNY and CDR2 SVGAGI (reference sequence).

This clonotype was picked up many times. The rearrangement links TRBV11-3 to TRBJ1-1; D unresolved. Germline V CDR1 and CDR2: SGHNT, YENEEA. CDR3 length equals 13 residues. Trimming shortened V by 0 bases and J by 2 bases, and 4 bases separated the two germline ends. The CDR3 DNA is TGTGCCAGCAGCTTAGAATACAACACTGAAGCTTTCTTT. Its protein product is CASSLEYNTEAFF.

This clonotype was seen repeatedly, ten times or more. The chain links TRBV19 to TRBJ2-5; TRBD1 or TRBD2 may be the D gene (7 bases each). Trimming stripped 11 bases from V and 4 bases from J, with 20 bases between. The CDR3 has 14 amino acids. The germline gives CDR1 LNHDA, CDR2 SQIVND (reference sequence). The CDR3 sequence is CASRGGRGRETQYF. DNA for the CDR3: TGTGCCTCACGAGGGGGGAGGGGGCGAGAGACCCAGTACTTC.

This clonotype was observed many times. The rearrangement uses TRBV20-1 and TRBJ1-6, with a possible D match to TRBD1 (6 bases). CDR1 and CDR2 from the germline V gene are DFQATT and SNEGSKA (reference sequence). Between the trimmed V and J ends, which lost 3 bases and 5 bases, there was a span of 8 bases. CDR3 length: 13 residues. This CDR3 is CSARGGDNSPLHF. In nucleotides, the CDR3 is TGCAGTGCTAGGGGGGGCGATAATTCACCCCTCCACTTT.

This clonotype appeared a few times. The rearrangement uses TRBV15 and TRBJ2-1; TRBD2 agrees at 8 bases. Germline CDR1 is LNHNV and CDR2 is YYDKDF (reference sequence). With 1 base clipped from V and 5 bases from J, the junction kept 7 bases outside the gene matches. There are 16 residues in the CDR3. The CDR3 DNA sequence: TGTGCCACCAGCAGAGGCACGGGACTAGATGACAATGAGCAGTTCTTC. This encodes CATSRGTGLDDNEQFF.

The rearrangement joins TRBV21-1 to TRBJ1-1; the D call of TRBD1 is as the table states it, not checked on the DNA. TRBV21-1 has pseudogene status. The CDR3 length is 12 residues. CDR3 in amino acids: CASSTYRFEAFF. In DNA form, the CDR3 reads TGTGCCAGCAGCACTTACAGGTTCGAAGCTTTCTTT.

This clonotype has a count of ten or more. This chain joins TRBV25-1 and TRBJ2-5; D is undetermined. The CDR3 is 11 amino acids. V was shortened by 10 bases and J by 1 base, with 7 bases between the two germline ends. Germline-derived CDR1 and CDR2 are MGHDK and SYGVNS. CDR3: CATVFQETQYF. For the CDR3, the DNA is TGTGCCACCGTGTTCCAAGAGACCCAGTACTTC.